These 17 T cell receptor beta chains were all obtained from the same sample, sequenced in a study of cytomegalovirus exposure and HLA in healthy donors. The PCR had 60 Vbeta and 13 Jbeta primers. Method: immunoSEQ multiplex PCR; TCRdb's copy keeps in-frame clones and lacks some. Recorded for this sample: 30,000 to 40,000 clones. Sequencing was carried out using PBMCs. These receptor sequences come from a woman in her forties in good health and CMV-seropositive.

V usage is TRBV14 and J usage is TRBJ2-5; D may be TRBD1 (5 bases). The CDR3 spans 13 residues. Between the trimmed V and J ends, which lost 0 bases and 5 bases, there was a span of 7 bases. The germline V gene encodes CDR1 SGHDN and CDR2 FVKESK. The CDR3 sequence is CASSQDRAETQYF. CDR3 nucleotide sequence: TGTGCCAGCAGCCAAGACAGGGCGGAGACCCAGTACTTC.

The chain has TRBV7-8 and TRBJ2-7, with TRBD2 identical over 7 bases. This CDR3 has 14 amino acids. J gave up 2 bases and V 8 bases, and 9 bases lay outside the gene matches. The germline V gene encodes CDR1 SGHVS and CDR2 FQNEAQ. The CDR3 loop is CASGSEAGAYEQYF. The DNA for the CDR3 is TGTGCCAGCGGTTCTGAGGCGGGGGCCTACGAGCAGTACTTC.

J is TRBJ2-7 and V is TRBV5-6; 9 nucleotides line up with TRBD2. The CDR3 is 14 amino acids. The V gene end was trimmed by 4 bases and the J gene end by 2 bases; junction bases not matched to a gene: 4. From germline, CDR1 is SGHDT and CDR2 YYEEEE. As DNA, the CDR3 is TGTGCCAGCAGCGTAGCGGGAGTTGCCTACGAGCAGTACTTC. Translated: CASSVAGVAYEQYF.

The chain has TRBV28 and TRBJ2-7, with TRBD1 matching 9 bases. V dropped 6 bases and J dropped 3; count of bases not matched to a gene: 3. Germline V gives CDR1 MDHEN, CDR2 SYDVKM. CDR3 length equals 13 residues. Written as DNA, the CDR3 is TGTGCCAGCAGCGGGACAGGGAACTACGAGCAGTACTTC. Amino acids: CASSGTGNYEQYF.

In regard to this clone: At the DNA level, this CDR3 is encoded by other sequences in the same sample as well. The V and J genes are TRBV4-3 and TRBJ2-3; weak D call: TRBD2 (5 bases). This CDR3 region has 17 residues. CDR1 and CDR2 from the germline V gene are LGHNA and YSLEER. V was clipped by 0 bases and J by 1 base, with 14 bases between them. The CDR3: CASSQDLGDYRTDTQYF. DNA for the CDR3: TGCGCCAGCAGCCAAGATCTTGGAGACTATCGCACAGATACGCAGTATTTT.

The rearrangement joins TRBV28 to TRBJ2-7; D remains ambiguous. This CDR3 contains 12 residues. Trimming shortened V by 4 bases and J by 4 bases, and 8 bases separated the two germline ends. CDR1 and CDR2 from the germline V gene are MDHEN and SYDVKM. CDR3 sequence (DNA): TGTGCCAGCAGTTGTGTCGTTTACGAGCAGTACTTC. Translation gives CASSCVVYEQYF.

The chain couples TRBV10-3 to TRBJ2-1; D perhaps matches TRBD1 (6 bases). CDR1 and CDR2 (germline): ENHRY, SYGVKD. The V end lost 3 bases, the J end lost 9 bases, and 18 bases lay between the germline ends. The CDR3 contains 15 residues. The CDR3 region is CAISEGTPVGPEQFF. DNA for the CDR3: TGTGCCATCAGTGAAGGGACACCCGTCGGCCCTGAGCAGTTCTTC.

The chain couples TRBV9 to TRBJ2-7, with D possibly TRBD2 on 5 matching bases. Germline assignment: CDR1 SGDLS and CDR2 YYNGEE. CDR3 length: 14 residues. V was trimmed by 3 bases and J by 0 bases, leaving 10 bases between them. CDR3 bases: TGTGCCAGCAGCGAGAGCGGATACTCCTACGAGCAGTACTTC. This gives the protein CASSESGYSYEQYF. Combining the CDR3 with reference TRBV9 and TRBJ2-7 gives the whole variable domain DSGVTQTPKHLITATGQRVTLRCSPRSGDLSVYWYQQSLDQGLQFLIQYYNGEERAKGNILERFSAQQFPDLHSELNLSSLELGDSALYFCASSESGYSYEQYFGPGTRLTVT.

This sequence joins TRBV4-2 and TRBJ2-3; 10 bases fit TRBD2. The CDR3 totals 16 residues. The V gene's germline CDR1 is LGHNA and CDR2 YNFKEQ. V lost 6 bases and J lost 4; bases outside the gene matches: 10. The CDR3 coding sequence is TGTGCCAGCAGAGCAGCGGGAGGGCAGTTACCAGATACGCAGTATTTT. Protein: CASRAAGGQLPDTQYF.

To note about this clone: The germline gene is not matched at one end of the junction; a read error may be the cause. The chain has TRBV6-1 and TRBJ2-2, with TRBD2 identical over 9 bases. The CDR3 length is 16 residues. Germline lookup yields CDR1 MNHNS and CDR2 SASEGT. CDR3 sequence (DNA): TGTGCCAGCAGGGAAGTAGCGGGAGTGGGGACCGGGGAGCTGTTTTTT. It yields the protein CASREVAGVGTGELFF.

This chain links TRBV9 with TRBJ2-1; 11 bases fit TRBD2. CDR1 is SGDLS and CDR2 is YYNGEE in the germline V gene. This CDR3 has 17 residues. V trimming: 0 bases; J trimming: 5 bases; junction bases outside the gene matches: 7. CDR3 DNA: TGTGCCAGCAGCGTAGAGGGGGGACTAGCGGAGAACAATGAGCAGTTCTTC. The encoded protein is CASSVEGGLAENNEQFF.

V and J are TRBV7-9 and TRBJ1-1; no firm D call. V lost 8 bases and J 4 bases, leaving 8 bases between the germline ends. The CDR3 covers 11 residues. Germline V lookup: CDR1 SEHNR, CDR2 FQNEAQ (reference sequence). CDR3 sequence: CASGLFTEAFF. CDR3 DNA sequence: TGTGCCAGCGGCCTTTTCACTGAAGCTTTCTTT.

V usage is TRBV27 and J usage is TRBJ1-2; D gene ambiguous. Germline loops: CDR1 MNHEY, CDR2 SMNVEV (reference sequence). This CDR3 has 16 amino acids. Trimming removed 6 bases from V and 0 bases from J, with 17 bases in between. As DNA, the CDR3 is TGTGCCAGCAGCCCCTTCCTTGGGAGGCCTAACTATGGCTACACCTTC. Amino acids: CASSPFLGRPNYGYTF.

This chain connects TRBV9 to TRBJ2-1; tentatively, D is TRBD2 (5 bases). Germline V gives CDR1 SGDLS, CDR2 YYNGEE. The CDR3 spans 14 residues. Trimming pared 0 bases from V and 5 bases from J, leaving 9 bases between. The CDR3 DNA reads TGTGCCAGCAGCGTAGACGCAGCGGACAATGAGCAGTTCTTC. This gives the protein CASSVDAADNEQFF.

Remarks on this clone: This sample includes further DNA sequences coding for the same CDR3. The chain joins TRBV29-1 to TRBJ2-5, with D tentatively TRBD2 (6 bases). Germline V gene sequence: CDR1 SQVTM, CDR2 ANQGSEA. Trimming removed 1 base from V and 5 bases from J, with 11 bases in between. The CDR3 length is 13 residues. The CDR3, as DNA: TGCAGCGTTGAAGTGGGAGGAGGGGAGACCCAGTACTTC. Translating it yields CSVEVGGGETQYF.

The chain recombines TRBV29-1 with TRBJ2-3; no reliable D call. Deletions cut 4 bases from V and 7 bases from J, with 12 bases between. The V gene's germline CDR1 is SQVTM and CDR2 ANQGSEA. The CDR3 runs to 12 residues. The CDR3 loop is CSVVGWPNTQYF. The CDR3 DNA reads TGCAGCGTTGTGGGCTGGCCCAATACGCAGTATTTT.

The chain uses TRBV2 and TRBJ2-7; TRBD1 agrees at 9 bases. The V gene end was trimmed by 7 bases and the J gene end by 3 bases; junction bases not matched to a gene: 4. The CDR3 totals 13 residues. Germline V gene data show CDR1 as SNHLY and CDR2 as FYNNEI. The CDR3 region is CASIGTGSYEQYF. Here the CDR3 DNA reads TGTGCCAGCATCGGGACAGGGAGCTACGAGCAGTACTTC.